This is a list of T cell receptor beta chains from one sample in a study of cytomegalovirus exposure and HLA in healthy donors. The table came from immunoSEQ multiplex PCR; TCRdb's copy has only in-frame clones and leaves some out. The sample has some 150,000 clones; approximately 81% are singletons. Sequenced material: PBMCs. These receptors were obtained from a woman in her twenties or thirties in good health and CMV-seropositive. Each CDR3 is given with its conserved first and last residue.

J gene: TRBJ1-6
V gene: TRBV7-3
CDR3 protein: CASSSQGGDRGNSPLHF

J gene: TRBJ1-4
V gene: TRBV9
CDR3 protein: CASSVGDRGGEKLFF

J gene: TRBJ2-2
V gene: TRBV29-1
CDR3 protein: CSGSGQPAGELFF

J gene: TRBJ1-1
V gene: TRBV10-3
CDR3 protein: CAISFSGDWAFF

J gene: TRBJ2-1
V gene: TRBV7-6
CDR3 protein: CASSFEAGGPRNEQFF

J gene: TRBJ1-4
V gene: TRBV10-2
CDR3 protein: CASSGTGVGDEKLFF

J gene: TRBJ2-5
V gene: TRBV5-4
CDR3 protein: CASSSPGGGWGETQYF

J gene: TRBJ2-3
V gene: TRBV5-1
CDR3 protein: CASSTWTGADTQYF

J gene: TRBJ1-4
V gene: TRBV11-1
CDR3 protein: CASSRQGVANEKLFF

J gene: TRBJ2-1
V gene: TRBV6-1
CDR3 protein: CASSDPQRGGQRNEQFF

J gene: TRBJ1-1
V gene: TRBV15
CDR3 protein: CATSRETGTPGYTEAFF

J gene: TRBJ1-2
V gene: TRBV30
CDR3 protein: CAWSVTGKTRYTF

J gene: TRBJ2-3
V gene: TRBV11-2
CDR3 protein: CASSPSNPSDTQYF

J gene: TRBJ2-3
V gene: TRBV4-1
CDR3 protein: CASSQVPAGATDTQYF

J gene: TRBJ2-2
V gene: TRBV7-7
CDR3 protein: CASTPDRDTGELFF

J gene: TRBJ1-5
V gene: TRBV19
CDR3 protein: CASSIIGGDQPQHF

J gene: TRBJ2-5
V gene: TRBV5-4
CDR3 protein: CAIAVTGGPSGTQYF

J gene: TRBJ2-3
V gene: TRBV9
CDR3 protein: CASSVTGDGTDTQYF

J gene: TRBJ1-1
V gene: TRBV6-1
CDR3 protein: CASSELVGRGNTEAFF

J gene: TRBJ1-1
V gene: TRBV7-9
CDR3 protein: CASRERTGGNTEAFF

J gene: TRBJ2-7
V gene: TRBV6-5
CDR3 protein: CASSYSVGQASYEQYF

J gene: TRBJ2-3
V gene: TRBV13
CDR3 protein: CASSFRLAGASTDTQYF

J gene: TRBJ2-7
V gene: TRBV4-1
CDR3 protein: CASSLLEVSYSYEQYF

J gene: TRBJ1-1
V gene: TRBV2
CDR3 protein: CASVRDREREAFF

J gene: TRBJ2-1
V gene: TRBV27
CDR3 protein: CASSPGQGEYNEQFF

J gene: TRBJ1-3
V gene: TRBV5-5
CDR3 protein: CASSLEGAINTIYF

J gene: TRBJ1-4
V gene: TRBV30
CDR3 protein: CAWNAGGIEKLFF

J gene: TRBJ1-2
V gene: TRBV5-1
CDR3 protein: CASSLWGDRGDGYTF

J gene: TRBJ2-2
V gene: TRBV15
CDR3 protein: CATSNRATGKELFF

J gene: TRBJ2-2
V gene: TRBV4-3
CDR3 protein: CASSQEFRTGNTGELFF

J gene: TRBJ1-6
V gene: TRBV6-5
CDR3 protein: CASSYSPSYNSPLHF

J gene: TRBJ1-1
V gene: TRBV19
CDR3 protein: CASSIDRGQQRNTEAFF

J gene: TRBJ1-1
V gene: TRBV4-1
CDR3 protein: CASSQASGLAMNTEAFF

J gene: TRBJ1-2
V gene: TRBV7-9
CDR3 protein: CASSLEDRGRALRRYGYTF

J gene: TRBJ1-6
V gene: TRBV6-1
CDR3 protein: CASSETSSYNSPLHF

J gene: TRBJ1-4
V gene: TRBV28
CDR3 protein: CASSTTGQISEKLFF

J gene: TRBJ1-1
V gene: TRBV6-5
CDR3 protein: CASSPFGGGTEAFF

J gene: TRBJ2-7
V gene: TRBV6-4
CDR3 protein: CASSETRLSHEQYF

J gene: TRBJ2-5
V gene: TRBV19
CDR3 protein: CASSPGSGETQYF

J gene: TRBJ1-4
V gene: TRBV6-5
CDR3 protein: CASSRQGLNEKLFF

J gene: TRBJ2-2
V gene: TRBV9
CDR3 protein: CASSVGGTGELFF

J gene: TRBJ1-5
V gene: TRBV6-1
CDR3 protein: CASSEDMGQGNQPQHF

J gene: TRBJ1-2
V gene: TRBV6-1
CDR3 protein: CASSDRQRGFLHTF

J gene: TRBJ1-6
V gene: TRBV19
CDR3 protein: CASRRDNYNSPLHF

J gene: TRBJ2-1
V gene: TRBV11-2
CDR3 protein: CASSHLQVWSYNEQFF

J gene: TRBJ2-7
V gene: TRBV27
CDR3 protein: CASSLFYGSYEQYF

J gene: TRBJ1-6
V gene: TRBV5-1
CDR3 protein: CASSSTGTGDSPLHF

J gene: TRBJ1-2
V gene: TRBV7-9
CDR3 protein: CSSSPGYYGYTF

J gene: TRBJ1-1
V gene: TRBV14
CDR3 protein: CASSRNRGDTEAFF

J gene: TRBJ2-7
V gene: TRBV4-2
CDR3 protein: CASSREGQETYEQYF

J gene: TRBJ1-6
V gene: TRBV19
CDR3 protein: CASSSLGTGGSSPLHF

J gene: TRBJ1-2
V gene: TRBV10-3
CDR3 protein: CAIESYGYGYTF

J gene: TRBJ1-2
V gene: TRBV5-1
CDR3 protein: CASSLTGTYGYTF

J gene: TRBJ2-2
V gene: TRBV4-3
CDR3 protein: CASSQLLDRDDTGELFF

J gene: TRBJ2-1
V gene: TRBV2
CDR3 protein: CASSEGGGPSYNEQFF